Below, 9 T cell receptor beta chains from the same sample are listed, as sequenced in a study of T cells after yellow fever vaccination. MiXCR, applied by TCRdb to the 5' RACE reads, yields one record per CDR3 protein. The table lists just under 600,000 distinct CDR3 sequences, roughly 13% of them singletons. Sample: PBMCs, taken on the day of the yellow fever booster vaccination. The receptors derive from a man under 40 who received the YFV17D yellow fever vaccine.

The chain recombines TRBV29-1 with TRBJ2-2, with D maybe TRBD1 (6 bases). CDR1 and CDR2 (germline): SQVTM, ANQGSEA. V lost 7 bases and J lost 3, with 9 bases in between. This CDR3 spans 12 amino acids. The CDR3 DNA sequence: TGCAGCGCCGGGACATACACCGGGGAGCTGTTTTTT. This translates into CSAGTYTGELFF.

The gene calls are TRBV7-8 and TRBJ2-7, with D possibly TRBD1 on 5 matching bases. Germline assignment: CDR1 SGHVS and CDR2 FQNEAQ. V was clipped by 1 base and J by 4 bases, with 14 bases between them. The CDR3 sequence is 15 residues long. The DNA for the CDR3 is TGTGCCAGCAGCTTAGAGCCCCAGGGTGCTTACGAGCAGTACTTC. It is translated as CASSLEPQGAYEQYF.

This clonotype was observed a few times. V usage is TRBV7-3 and J usage is TRBJ2-1, with a tentative D call TRBD2 (5 bases). The CDR3 consists of 16 residues. Trimming removed 2 bases from V and 3 bases from J, with 14 bases in between. Germline CDR1 SGHTA, CDR2 FQGTGA. CDR3: CASSLGAGAGYNEQFF. The CDR3 DNA reads as TGTGCCAGCAGCTTAGGTGCGGGTGCTGGCTACAATGAGCAGTTCTTC. Drawing the rest from reference TRBV7-3 and TRBJ2-1, the complete variable domain is GAGVSQTPSNKVTEKGKYVELRCDPISGHTALYWYRQSLGQGPEFLIYFQGTGAADDSGLPNDRFFAVRPEGSVSTLKIQRTERGDSAVYLCASSLGAGAGYNEQFFGPGTRLTVL.

The table lists this clonotype with many counts. The rearrangement uses TRBV5-1 and TRBJ1-3; no reliable D call. This CDR3 spans 15 amino acids. Germline loops: CDR1 SGHRS, CDR2 YFSETQ. V was clipped by 4 bases and J by 0 bases, with 11 bases between them. The CDR3 here is CASSPDGNSGNTIYF. The DNA of the CDR3 is TGCGCCAGCAGCCCCGACGGGAACTCTGGAAACACCATATATTTT.

The V and J genes are TRBV18 and TRBJ1-2; 9 nucleotides match TRBD1. CDR1 and CDR2 from the germline V gene are KGHSH and LQKENI. V dropped 3 bases and J dropped 0; count of bases not matched to a gene: 8. This CDR3 contains 17 residues. CDR3: CASSPGTGSRSNYGYTF. The CDR3 DNA follows: TGTGCCAGCTCACCGGGGACAGGGTCCCGTTCTAACTATGGCTACACCTTC.

This chain links TRBV19 with TRBJ2-5; TRBD1 might be the D (5 bases). CDR1 and CDR2 from the germline V gene are LNHDA and SQIVND (reference sequence). CDR3 size: 13 residues. The V gene lost 0 bases and the J gene lost 7 bases, with 9 bases spanning the gap. The CDR3 DNA reads as TGTGCCAGTAGTATAGAAGCTACAGGGACCCAGTACTTC. Residues: CASSIEATGTQYF.

The chain links TRBV3-1 to TRBJ1-4; 7 bases fit TRBD1. V trimming: 0 bases; J trimming: 10 bases; junction bases outside the gene matches: 8. CDR1 and CDR2 from the germline V gene are LGHDT and YNNKEL (reference sequence). The CDR3 contains 15 residues. CDR3 region: CASSQDAGGEGKLFF. For the CDR3, the DNA is TGTGCCAGCAGCCAAGATGCAGGGGGGGAAGGAAAACTGTTTTTT.

The V and J genes are TRBV10-3 and TRBJ2-7; tentatively, D is TRBD1 or TRBD2 (5 bases each). The length of the CDR3 is 16 residues. Germline V gives CDR1 ENHRY, CDR2 SYGVKD. Deletions cut 2 bases from V and 5 bases from J, with 19 bases between. The CDR3 loop reads CAISEVGRLGAHEQYF. For the CDR3, the DNA is TGTGCCATCAGTGAGGTGGGACGGCTTGGTGCCCACGAGCAGTACTTC.

The chain recombines TRBV7-2 with TRBJ2-7, with 10 bases matching TRBD2. The CDR3 sequence is 15 residues long. V lost 2 bases and J lost 2; bases outside the gene matches: 3. CDR1 and CDR2 (germline): SGHTA, FQGNSA. The CDR3 reads CASSLLAGDTYEQYF. The CDR3 DNA is TGTGCCAGCAGCTTACTAGCGGGAGACACCTACGAGCAGTACTTC.